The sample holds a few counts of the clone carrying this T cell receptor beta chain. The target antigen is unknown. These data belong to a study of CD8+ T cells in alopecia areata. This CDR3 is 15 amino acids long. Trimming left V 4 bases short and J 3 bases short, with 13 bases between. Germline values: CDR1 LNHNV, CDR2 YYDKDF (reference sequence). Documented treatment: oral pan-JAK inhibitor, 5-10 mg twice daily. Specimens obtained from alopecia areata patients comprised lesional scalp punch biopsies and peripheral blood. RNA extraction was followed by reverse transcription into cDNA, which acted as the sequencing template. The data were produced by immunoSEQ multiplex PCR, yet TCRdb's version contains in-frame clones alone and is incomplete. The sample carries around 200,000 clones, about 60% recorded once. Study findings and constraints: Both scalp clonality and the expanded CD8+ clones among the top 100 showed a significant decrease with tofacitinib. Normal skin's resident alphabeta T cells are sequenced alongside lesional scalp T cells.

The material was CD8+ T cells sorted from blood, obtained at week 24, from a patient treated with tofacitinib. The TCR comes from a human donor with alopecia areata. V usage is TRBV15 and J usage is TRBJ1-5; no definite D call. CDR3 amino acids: CATSKPDTFNQPQHF. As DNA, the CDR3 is TGTGCCACCAGCAAACCCGACACGTTCAATCAGCCCCAGCATTTT.